This entry lists 17 T cell receptor beta chains sequenced from one sample in a study of T cells in localized non-small cell lung cancer. Sequenced by immunoSEQ multiplex PCR; TCRdb stores in-frame clones only, minus some. The sample shows some 51,000 clones, 86% of them seen only once. This material consisted of peripheral blood, taken before any cancer treatment. These receptors came from a woman between 40 and 69 years old with stage I lung adenocarcinoma.

This chain links TRBV19 with TRBJ1-1; D might be TRBD1 (6 bases). The V end lost 8 bases, the J end lost 0 bases, and 13 bases lay between the germline ends. CDR3 size: 14 residues. Germline CDR1 is LNHDA and CDR2 is SQIVND (reference sequence). The CDR3 coding sequence is TGTGCCAGTGGACACTCAGGGGTGAACACTGAAGCTTTCTTT. It is translated as CASGHSGVNTEAFF.

A remark on this clone: One end of the junction fails to match germline, which may point to a read error. The V and J genes are TRBV6-1 and TRBJ2-3; D uncertain. The CDR3 is made up of 12 amino acids. Germline lookup yields CDR1 MNHNS and CDR2 SASEGT. Here the CDR3 reads CASSQAHDTQYF. CDR3 DNA sequence: TGTGCCAGCAGTCAAGCCCATGATACGCAGTATTTT.

V gene TRBV13 combines with J gene TRBJ2-3; no clear D gene. The germline V gene has CDR1 PRHDT and CDR2 FYEKMQ (reference sequence). Trimming shortened V by 6 bases and J by 3 bases, and 13 bases separated the two germline ends. This CDR3 is built from 14 residues. The CDR3 loop reads CASRTLWDTDTQYF. Written as DNA, the CDR3 is TGTGCCAGCAGAACGCTGTGGGATACAGATACGCAGTATTTT.

V is TRBV5-1 and J is TRBJ2-5, with D perhaps matching TRBD1 or TRBD2 (5 bases each). Germline V gives CDR1 SGHRS, CDR2 YFSETQ. V lost 3 bases and J lost 5, with 11 bases in between. The CDR3 runs 13 residues. The DNA for the CDR3 is TGCGCCAGCAGCTCCGAGGGGCTCGAGACCCAGTACTTC. It is translated as CASSSEGLETQYF. Filled out from reference TRBV5-1 and TRBJ2-5, the complete variable domain reads KAGVTQTPRYLIKTRGQQVTLSCSPISGHRSVSWYQQTPGQGLQFLFEYFSETQRNKGNFPGRFSGRQFSNSRSEMNVSTLELGDSALYLCASSSEGLETQYFGPGTRLLVL.

A remark on this clone: One end of the junction fails to match germline, which may point to a read error. This chain uses TRBV10-3 with TRBJ2-5; D unclear. This CDR3 contains 15 residues. CDR1 ENHRY and CDR2 SYGVKD come from the germline V gene. CDR3 sequence: CASSYSSTYQETQYF. The CDR3, as DNA: TGTGCCAGCAGTTACAGCAGCACCTACCAAGAGACCCAGTACTTC.

The V gene is TRBV6-5, the J gene TRBJ1-6, with unresolved D. CDR1 and CDR2 (germline): MNHEY, SVGAGI. Trimming cost V 8 bases and J 6 bases, with 8 bases left between them. The CDR3 consists of 12 residues. The CDR3 DNA follows: TGTGCCAGCCGGCTGCGTAATTCACCCCTCCACTTT. Amino acids: CASRLRNSPLHF.

This clone was seen a single time. The chain is built from TRBV6-1 and TRBJ2-7; a weak D match, TRBD1 (7 bases). CDR3 length: 14 amino acids. The V end was cut by 7 bases, the J end by 0 bases, with 13 bases between. Germline CDR1 is MNHNS and CDR2 is SASEGT. The CDR3 loop is CASTPGGSSYEQYF. CDR3 nucleotides: TGTGCCAGCACCCCAGGGGGGAGCTCCTACGAGCAGTACTTC.

The rearrangement links TRBV4-3 to TRBJ2-1; 8 nucleotides agree with TRBD1. The germline gives CDR1 LGHNA, CDR2 YSLEER. This CDR3 comprises 17 residues. V gave up 0 bases and J gave up 4 bases; unmatched junction bases: 8. This chain's CDR3 is CASSQDGQGGAYNEQFF. The CDR3 DNA reads as TGCGCCAGCAGCCAAGATGGACAGGGTGGTGCGTACAATGAGCAGTTCTTC.

DNA for the CDR3: TGCGCCAGCAGCACGGATCGGCCCCCCACGACCCAGTACTTC. Translating it yields CASSTDRPPTTQYF. V usage is TRBV5-1 and J usage is TRBJ2-5; D uncertain. The CDR3 length is 14 residues. Trimming stripped 4 bases from V and 7 bases from J, with 17 bases between. Per germline, CDR1 SGHRS and CDR2 YFSETQ.

The chain links TRBV10-1 to TRBJ2-2; no definite D call. Germline V gene lookup returns CDR1 WNHNN and CDR2 SYGVQD (reference sequence). This CDR3 is built from 13 residues. The germline V and J ends were trimmed by 2 bases and 4 bases, with 5 bases remaining between them. DNA for the CDR3: TGCGCCAGCAGTGAGGTGTTCACCGGGGAGCTGTTTTTT. It translates to CASSEVFTGELFF.

The chain uses TRBV6-6 and TRBJ2-1; TRBD2 agrees at 7 bases. This CDR3 contains 13 residues. Trimming removed 10 bases from V and 4 bases from J; junction bases left unmatched: 7. Germline CDR1 reads MNHNY; CDR2 reads SVGAGI (reference sequence). CDR3 in amino acids: CATSGTTYNEQFF. The CDR3 DNA sequence: TGTGCCACTTCCGGGACTACTTACAATGAGCAGTTCTTC.

This clone was seen a handful of times. This chain connects TRBV7-3 to TRBJ1-6; 7 nucleotides align to TRBD1. The V segment lost 5 bases and the J segment 5 bases; nucleotides outside the gene matches: 3. Germline lookup yields CDR1 SGHTA and CDR2 FQGTGA. The CDR3 has 14 residues. The CDR3 DNA follows: TGTGCCAGCAGCCCCGGGACAGATAATTCACCCCTCCACTTT. Protein product: CASSPGTDNSPLHF.

The rearrangement links TRBV7-9 to TRBJ2-5; D is uncertain. The germline CDR1 and CDR2 sequences are SEHNR and FQNEAQ (reference sequence). The V gene lost 1 base and the J gene lost 7 bases, with 4 bases spanning the gap. The CDR3 has 11 residues. In nucleotides, the CDR3 is TGTGCCAGCAGCTTAGGAGGGACCCAGTACTTC. Amino acids: CASSLGGTQYF.

The rearrangement joins TRBV30 to TRBJ2-1, with TRBD1 matching over 10 bases. Germline CDR1 and CDR2: GTSNPN and SVGIG (reference sequence). This CDR3 is built from 15 residues. Trimming took 0 bases from V and 9 from J; bases not matched to a gene: 8. The chain's CDR3 is CAWSVGSTGGGEQFF. The DNA for the CDR3 is TGTGCCTGGAGTGTAGGTTCGACAGGGGGCGGTGAGCAGTTCTTC.

The chain employs TRBV10-3 and TRBJ2-1; no definite D call. Germline V gene lookup returns CDR1 ENHRY and CDR2 SYGVKD. Trimming left V 10 bases short and J 7 bases short, with 17 bases between. CDR3 length: 13 amino acids. The CDR3 loop reads CATILKVGNEQFF. The CDR3 bases are TGTGCCACCATCCTCAAGGTTGGGAATGAGCAGTTCTTC.

The chain carries TRBV7-9 and TRBJ1-6; no firm D call. CDR1 is SEHNR, CDR2 FQNEAQ, per germline (reference sequence). This CDR3 region has 15 residues. Trimming shortened V by 2 bases and J by 8 bases, and 13 bases separated the two germline ends. CDR3 amino acids: CASSLTLLGDSPLHF. CDR3 DNA sequence: TGTGCCAGCAGCTTAACCCTCCTTGGGGATTCACCCCTCCACTTT.

The chain carries TRBV6-5 and TRBJ2-7, with 8 positions matching TRBD2. Germline-derived CDR1 and CDR2 are MNHEY and SVGAGI. With V trimmed by 0 bases and J by 4 bases, 5 bases remained unmatched. This CDR3 has 15 residues. CDR3 coding DNA: TGTGCCAGCAGTTACTCTAGCGGGGATCGTTACGAGCAGTACTTC. Amino acids: CASSYSSGDRYEQYF.